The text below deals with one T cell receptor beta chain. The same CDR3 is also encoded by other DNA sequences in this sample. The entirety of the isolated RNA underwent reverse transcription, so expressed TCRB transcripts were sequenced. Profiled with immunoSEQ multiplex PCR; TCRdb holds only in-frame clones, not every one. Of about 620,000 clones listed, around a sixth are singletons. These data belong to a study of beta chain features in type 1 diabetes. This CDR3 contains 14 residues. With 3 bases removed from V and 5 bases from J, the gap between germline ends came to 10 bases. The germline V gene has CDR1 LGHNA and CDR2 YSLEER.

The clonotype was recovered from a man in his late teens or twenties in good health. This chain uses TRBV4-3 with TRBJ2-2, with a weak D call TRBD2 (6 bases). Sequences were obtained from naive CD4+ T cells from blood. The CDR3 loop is CASSQEGRTGELFF. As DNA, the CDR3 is TGCGCCAGCAGCCAGGAGGGGAGGACCGGGGAGCTGTTTTTT.